This record concerns one T cell receptor beta chain sequence. Its target antigen remains unknown. No per-base quality is available; no much larger clone lies one base away. TCRbeta CDR3 regions were amplified from genomic DNA using the immunoSEQ Assay, a bias-controlled multiplex PCR. Per the original workflow: Nucleated cell counts per sample were estimated from amplification of reference gene primers within the assay. Sequence reads were collapsed and filtered to measure the absolute abundance of every unique TCRbeta CDR3 rearrangement. Productive Simpson clonality was computed per sample as the square root of Simpson's diversity index over productive rearrangements. TCRdb mirrors the immuneACCESS table, restricted to in-frame sequences. Some clones are absent from its copies; in checked studies, under half trace to an unresolved V gene, and the reason for the others is unknown. V and J calls and clone size come straight from that table; D and trimming were deduced from the DNA. This sample is represented by 150,000 or so clones; over 80% of them were singletons. The ten top clones hold around 8% of the sample.

Collaborating institutions collected whole blood in K2EDTA tubes following their own protocols. For TCRbeta analysis, collaborators shipped samples in one of three forms: frozen whole blood, isolated PBMCs, or DNA extracted from either of those sample types. The source of the sample is a study of blood T cell repertoires in COVID-19 (TCRdb year 2020). For the study in its entirety: Samples from collaborators originated in the United States, Italy and Spain and spanned both the acute and convalescent phases of COVID-19. Sample metadata almost always included a de-identified subject ID, COVID-19 status, age in years and sex. The prospective study material was composed of cDNA or gDNA derived from T cells, B-cell-depleted T cells, or PBMCs. HLA class I and class II types, where available, came from metadata supplied by the sample provider rather than from assay-based typing. The dataset comprised deeply sampled blood TCRbeta repertoires from subjects exposed to, actively infected with, or recovered from COVID-19. The repertoires were released in a freely available public database meant as a resource for research on the immune response to SARS-CoV-2. Samples were obtained from the ongoing ImmuneRACE study (first 160 participants) and from some 1,200 subjects provided by 6 global collaborators. What the work shows at the level of the full study, not this receptor alone: The quantity of clinical and demographic metadata differed by source and by participant and was supplied without curation.

The CDR3 starts with the cysteine, ends with the phenylalanine, and has 14 residues. Of the read, only the CDR3 DNA is kept; its 42 bases are in frame from base 1. The germline V end is reduced by 4 bases and the J end by 4 bases; junction bases left unmatched: 5. From the germline V gene (reference sequence), CDR1 is LNHDA and CDR2 is SQIVND. The sample consisted of peripheral blood. The TCR sequence derives from a woman in her sixties or seventies with acute or convalescent COVID-19. Recombination linked TRBV19 to TRBJ2-5; 8 middle bases align to TRBD2. The CDR3 sequence is CASSSGLAVETQYF. The bases read TGTGCCAGTAGTAGCGGACTAGCTGTAGAGACCCAGTACTTC.